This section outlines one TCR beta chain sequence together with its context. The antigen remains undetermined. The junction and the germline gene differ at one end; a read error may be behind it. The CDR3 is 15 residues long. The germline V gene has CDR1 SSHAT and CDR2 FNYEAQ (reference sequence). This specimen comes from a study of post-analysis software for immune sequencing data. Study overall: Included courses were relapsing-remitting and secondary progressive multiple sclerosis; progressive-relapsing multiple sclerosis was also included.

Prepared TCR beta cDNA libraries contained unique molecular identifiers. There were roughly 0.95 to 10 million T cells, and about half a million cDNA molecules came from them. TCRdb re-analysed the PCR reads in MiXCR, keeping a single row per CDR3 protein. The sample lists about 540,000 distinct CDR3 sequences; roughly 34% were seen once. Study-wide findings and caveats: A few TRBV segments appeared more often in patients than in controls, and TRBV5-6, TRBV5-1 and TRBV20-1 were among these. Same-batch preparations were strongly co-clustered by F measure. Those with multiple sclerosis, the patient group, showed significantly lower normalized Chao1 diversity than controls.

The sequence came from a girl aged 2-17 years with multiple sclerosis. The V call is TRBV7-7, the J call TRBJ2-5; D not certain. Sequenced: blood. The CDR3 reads CASSLEGLATETQYF. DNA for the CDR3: TGTGCTAGCAGCTTAGAAGGGCTGGCGACGGAGACCCAGTACTTC.